Listed below are T cell receptor beta chains from one sample, sequenced in a study of shared clonotypes between healthy human individuals. Profiling relied on immunoSEQ multiplex PCR, and the TCRdb table lists in-frame clones only, not all of them. The sample records around 550,000 clones, about 95% being singletons. The sample comprised naive CD8+ T cells sorted from blood. These receptor sequences come from a young woman in good health. CDR3s include the opening cysteine and the closing phenylalanine or tryptophan. The D gene is left open where the match is weak. Clone size is given for some rows only: seen once, a few or many times, or a class if the clone is expanded.

NA	few	TRBV2	TRBJ2-7	CASSLVRDWETSRYEQYF	TGTGCCAGCAGCCTGGTCCGGGACTGGGAGACAAGTAGATACGAGCAGTACTTC
TRBD2	once	TRBV7-9	TRBJ2-1	CASSFTSAYNEQFF	TGTGCCAGCAGCTTTACTAGCGCCTACAATGAGCAGTTCTTC
NA	NA	TRBV28	TRBJ1-2	CASRYTDRLANYGYTF	TGTGCCAGCCGTTACACTGACAGATTAGCTAACTATGGCTACACCTTC
TRBD1	NA	TRBV13	TRBJ2-7	CASSSDRVADYEQYF	TGTGCCAGCAGCTCCGACAGGGTAGCAGACTACGAGCAGTACTTC
TRBD2	NA	TRBV5-6	TRBJ2-1	CASSLTSEYAHNEQFF	TGTGCCAGCAGCTTAACTAGCGAATACGCCCACAATGAGCAGTTCTTC
NA	NA	TRBV7-3	TRBJ2-3	CASSPIGGEHTDTQYF	TGTGCCAGCAGCCCGATCGGGGGAGAGCACACAGATACGCAGTATTTT
NA	NA	TRBV28	TRBJ2-2	CASRPWGRERSNTGELFF	TGTGCCAGCAGACCTTGGGGGCGGGAGAGGTCGAACACCGGGGAGCTGTTTTTT
TRBD1	NA	TRBV29-1	TRBJ2-7	CSVTGTGEWRGQYF	TGCAGCGTGACCGGGACAGGAGAGTGGCGTGGGCAGTACTTC
NA	NA	TRBV27	TRBJ1-1	CASGTGNTEAFF	TGTGCCAGCGGAACAGGGAACACTGAAGCTTTCTTT
NA	NA	TRBV28	TRBJ2-7	CASSTRLDRYEQYF	TGTGCCAGCAGTACGCGACTAGATCGGTACGAGCAGTACTTC
NA	NA	TRBV11-3	TRBJ1-2	CASSLEYRHPILGYTF	TGTGCCAGCAGCTTAGAGTATAGGCACCCCATCCTGGGCTACACCTTC
NA	NA	TRBV5-3	TRBJ2-1	CARHEQFF	TGTGCCAGGCATGAGCAGTTCTTC
NA	NA	TRBV9	TRBJ2-5	CASSVAPGQSRAQYF	TGTGCCAGCAGCGTAGCTCCGGGACAAAGCCGGGCCCAGTACTTC
TRBD1	NA	TRBV27	TRBJ1-4	CASSSRQGDEKLFF	TGTGCCAGCAGTTCCCGACAGGGAGATGAAAAACTGTTTTTT
TRBD2	NA	TRBV5-6	TRBJ2-7	CASSPWGGNEQYF	TGTGCCAGCAGCCCATGGGGGGGTAACGAGCAGTACTTC
NA	NA	TRBV29-1	TRBJ2-3	CSVESTGQITDTQYF	TGCAGCGTTGAAAGTACTGGGCAAATCACAGATACGCAGTATTTT
NA	NA	TRBV5-6	TRBJ2-7	CASSLPASYEQYF	TGTGCCAGCAGCTTGCCAGCCTCCTACGAGCAGTACTTC
NA	NA	TRBV7-6	TRBJ2-1	CASSLVTGPYNEQFF	TGTGCCAGCAGCTTAGTCACTGGGCCTTACAATGAGCAGTTCTTC
TRBD1	NA	TRBV11-3	TRBJ2-7	CASSKGQGSEQYF	TGTGCCAGCAGCAAGGGACAGGGGAGCGAGCAGTACTTC
NA	once	TRBV6-1	TRBJ1-1	CASKMNTEAFF	TGTGCCAGCAAGATGAACACTGAAGCTTTCTTT
NA	NA	TRBV27	TRBJ1-4	CASSLAGGNEKLFF	TGTGCCAGCAGTTTAGCGGGGGGAAATGAAAAACTGTTTTTT
TRBD2	NA	TRBV7-6	TRBJ2-7	CASSLQGTSGEQYF	TGTGCCAGCAGCCTTCAGGGGACTAGCGGCGAGCAGTACTTC
NA	NA	TRBV27	TRBJ2-7	CASSLGQDYEQYF	TGTGCCAGCAGTTTAGGGCAAGACTACGAGCAGTACTTC
TRBD2	NA	TRBV4-1	TRBJ2-1	CASSQGERDAYNEQFF	TGCGCCAGCAGCCAAGGCGAGCGGGATGCCTACAATGAGCAGTTCTTC
NA	NA	TRBV5-6	TRBJ1-5	CASSLVGSNQPQHF	TGTGCCAGCAGCTTGGTGGGTAGCAATCAGCCCCAGCATTTT
NA	NA	TRBV2	TRBJ1-2	CASSGGQSNYGYTF	TGTGCCAGCAGCGGCGGACAGAGTAACTATGGCTACACCTTC
NA	NA	TRBV28	TRBJ2-7	CASSPPLGEQYF	TGTGCCAGCAGTCCCCCCTTGGGCGAGCAGTACTTC
TRBD2	NA	TRBV4-2	TRBJ2-7	CASSLNPTSGSYEQYF	TGTGCCAGCAGCTTGAACCCCACTAGCGGGAGCTACGAGCAGTACTTC
TRBD1	NA	TRBV27	TRBJ1-5	CASSSRGVNQPQHF	TGTGCCAGCAGTTCCAGGGGGGTCAATCAGCCCCAGCATTTT
NA	NA	TRBV27	TRBJ1-5	CASSLEGLGQPQHF	TGTGCCAGCAGTTTAGAGGGGTTGGGTCAGCCCCAGCATTTT
NA	NA	TRBV9	TRBJ1-1	CASSAYITEAFF	TGTGCCAGCAGCGCCTACATCACTGAAGCTTTCTTT
NA	NA	TRBV27	TRBJ2-7	CASSLSAVAEQYF	TGTGCCAGCAGTTTATCAGCTGTCGCCGAGCAGTACTTC
TRBD2	once	TRBV7-9	TRBJ2-5	CASSLVAGLAGQETQYF	TGTGCCAGCAGCTTAGTGGCGGGACTAGCGGGGCAAGAGACCCAGTACTTC
NA	NA	TRBV15	TRBJ2-3	CATSDGSETDTQYF	TGTGCCACCAGCGACGGGAGCGAGACAGATACGCAGTATTTT
NA	NA	TRBV5-6	TRBJ1-2	CASSFSSLYGYTF	TGTGCCAGCAGCTTTAGCAGCCTCTATGGCTACACCTTC
TRBD1	NA	TRBV13	TRBJ1-2	CASSSSTGDYGYTF	TGTGCCAGCAGCTCCTCGACAGGGGACTATGGCTACACCTTC
TRBD1	NA	TRBV27	TRBJ1-1	CASSLSGTGNTEAFF	TGTGCCAGCAGTTTATCGGGGACAGGGAACACTGAAGCTTTCTTT
NA	NA	TRBV23-1	TRBJ2-1	CASSQESFNEQFF	TGCGCCAGCAGTCAAGAAAGTTTCAATGAGCAGTTCTTC
NA	once	TRBV21-1	TRBJ1-1	CASSNRVMNTEAFF	TGTGCCAGCAGTAACAGGGTCATGAACACTGAAGCTTTCTTT
TRBD1	NA	TRBV6-5	TRBJ2-2	CASSSYRGGNTGELFF	TGTGCCAGCAGTTCCTACAGGGGTGGGAACACCGGGGAGCTGTTTTTT
NA	NA	TRBV18	TRBJ2-6	CASSPRQSQGLETNVLTF	TGTGCCAGCTCACCACGGCAATCCCAGGGTTTGGAGACCAACGTCCTGACTTTC
NA	NA	TRBV13	TRBJ2-7	CASSLQGLSHEQYF	TGTGCCAGCAGCTTACAGGGGCTCAGCCACGAGCAGTACTTC
NA	NA	TRBV15	TRBJ2-1	CATSREREQFF	TGTGCCACCAGCAGAGAGCGGGAGCAGTTCTTC
NA	NA	TRBV12-5	TRBJ1-1	CASGFGSNTEAFF	TGTGCTAGTGGTTTTGGCTCGAACACTGAAGCTTTCTTT
NA	NA	TRBV28	TRBJ2-7	CASSLRSNYEQYF	TGTGCCAGCAGTTTAAGGAGTAACTACGAGCAGTACTTC
NA	NA	TRBV9	TRBJ2-3	CASSVDFTDTQYF	TGTGCCAGCAGCGTAGACTTCACAGATACGCAGTATTTT
NA	NA	TRBV2	TRBJ2-7	CASSELFLESGLYEQYF	TGTGCCAGCAGTGAATTGTTTTTGGAGTCAGGGCTCTACGAGCAGTACTTC
TRBD2	NA	TRBV7-6	TRBJ2-1	CASSSGLAGVGHNEQFF	TGTGCCAGCAGCTCTGGACTAGCGGGAGTAGGGCACAATGAGCAGTTCTTC
TRBD1	NA	TRBV19	TRBJ2-2	CASSMRTGTGELFF	TGTGCCAGTAGTATGCGGACAGGGACCGGGGAGCTGTTTTTT